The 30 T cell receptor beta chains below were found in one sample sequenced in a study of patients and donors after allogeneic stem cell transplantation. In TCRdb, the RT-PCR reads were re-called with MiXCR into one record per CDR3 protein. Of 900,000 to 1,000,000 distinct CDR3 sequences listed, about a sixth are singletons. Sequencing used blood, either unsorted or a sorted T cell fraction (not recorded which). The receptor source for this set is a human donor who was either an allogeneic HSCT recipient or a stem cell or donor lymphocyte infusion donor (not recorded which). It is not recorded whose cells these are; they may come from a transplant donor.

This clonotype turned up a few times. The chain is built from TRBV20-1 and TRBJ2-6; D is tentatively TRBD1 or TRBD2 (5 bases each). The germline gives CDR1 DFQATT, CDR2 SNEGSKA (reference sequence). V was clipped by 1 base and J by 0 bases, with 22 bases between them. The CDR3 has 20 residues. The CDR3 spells CSARARTGTDHFSGANVLTF. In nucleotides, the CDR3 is TGCAGTGCTAGAGCCCGAACCGGGACGGATCATTTCTCTGGGGCCAACGTCCTGACTTTC.

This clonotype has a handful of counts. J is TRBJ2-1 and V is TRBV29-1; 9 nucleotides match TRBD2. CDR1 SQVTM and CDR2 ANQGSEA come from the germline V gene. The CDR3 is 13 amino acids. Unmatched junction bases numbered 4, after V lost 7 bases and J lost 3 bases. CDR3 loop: CSAQTSGYNEQFF. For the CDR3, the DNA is TGCAGCGCCCAGACTAGCGGCTACAATGAGCAGTTCTTC.

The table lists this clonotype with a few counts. The CDR3 is CASSLPGGEGYGYTF. The DNA of the CDR3 is TGTGCCAGCAGTTTACCAGGGGGTGAGGGATATGGCTACACCTTC. The genes are TRBV12-3 or TRBV12-4 and TRBJ1-2, with TRBD1 matching over 7 bases. CDR3 size: 15 residues. J gave up 5 bases and V 2 bases, and 8 bases lay outside the gene matches.

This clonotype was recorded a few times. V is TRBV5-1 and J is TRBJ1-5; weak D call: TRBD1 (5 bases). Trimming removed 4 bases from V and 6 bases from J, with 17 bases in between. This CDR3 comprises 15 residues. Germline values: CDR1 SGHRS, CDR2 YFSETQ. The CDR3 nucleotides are TGCGCCAGCAGCCTGACATCAGGGAGTGGTCAGCCCCAGCATTTT. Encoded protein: CASSLTSGSGQPQHF.

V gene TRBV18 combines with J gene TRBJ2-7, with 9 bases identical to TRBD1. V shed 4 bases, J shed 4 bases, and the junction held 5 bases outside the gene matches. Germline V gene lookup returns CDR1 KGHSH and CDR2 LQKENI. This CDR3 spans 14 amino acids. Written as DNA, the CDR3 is TGTGCCAGCTCACGGGAGACAGGGGGGTACGAGCAGTACTTC. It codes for CASSRETGGYEQYF.

The CDR3 DNA reads as TGTGCCAGCGGTTCCGGGACAACCTCCTACAATGAGCAGTTCTTC. This gives the protein CASGSGTTSYNEQFF. The rearrangement uses TRBV6-5 and TRBJ2-1; D possibly corresponds to TRBD1 (6 bases). The CDR3 is 15 residues long. The V end lost 8 bases, the J end lost 0 bases, and 14 bases lay between the germline ends. Germline V gives CDR1 MNHEY, CDR2 SVGAGI.

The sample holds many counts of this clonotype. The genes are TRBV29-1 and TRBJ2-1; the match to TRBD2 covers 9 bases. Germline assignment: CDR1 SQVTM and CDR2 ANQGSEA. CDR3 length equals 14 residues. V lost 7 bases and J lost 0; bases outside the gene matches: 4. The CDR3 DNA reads TGCAGCGCTGAGCGGGGGGTCTCCTACAATGAGCAGTTCTTC. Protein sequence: CSAERGVSYNEQFF.

The CDR3 here is CASSLGGSSINEQFF. The CDR3 coding sequence is TGTGCCAGCAGCTTAGGCGGGAGTAGTATCAATGAGCAGTTCTTC. The V gene is TRBV7-3, the J gene TRBJ2-1; the match to TRBD2 covers 7 bases. The CDR3 is 15 residues long. CDR1 and CDR2 (germline): SGHTA, FQGTGA. V shed 2 bases, J shed 6 bases, and the junction held 7 bases outside the gene matches.

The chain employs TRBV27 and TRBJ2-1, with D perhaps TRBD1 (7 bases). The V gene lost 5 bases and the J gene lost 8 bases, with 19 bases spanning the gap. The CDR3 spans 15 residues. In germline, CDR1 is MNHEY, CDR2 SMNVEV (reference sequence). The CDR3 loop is CASSPGAGGGDEQFF. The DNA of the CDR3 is TGTGCCAGCAGTCCTGGGGCAGGGGGAGGCGATGAGCAGTTCTTC.

As DNA, the CDR3 is TGTGCCAGCAGCTCAAACCGGGACCGGGAGCAGTACTTC. Translated: CASSSNRDREQYF. This chain connects TRBV7-8 to TRBJ2-7, with D tentatively TRBD1 or TRBD2 (5 bases each). V was pared by 4 bases and J by 7 bases, with 14 bases between. The CDR3 is made up of 13 amino acids. Germline V CDR1 and CDR2: SGHVS, FQNEAQ.

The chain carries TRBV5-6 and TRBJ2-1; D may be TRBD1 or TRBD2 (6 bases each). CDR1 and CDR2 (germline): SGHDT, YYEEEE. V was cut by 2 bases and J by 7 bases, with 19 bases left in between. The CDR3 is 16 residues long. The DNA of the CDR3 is TGTGCCAGCAGCTTTGGGGCGGGACATCCCCAGAATGAGCAGTTCTTC. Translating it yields CASSFGAGHPQNEQFF.

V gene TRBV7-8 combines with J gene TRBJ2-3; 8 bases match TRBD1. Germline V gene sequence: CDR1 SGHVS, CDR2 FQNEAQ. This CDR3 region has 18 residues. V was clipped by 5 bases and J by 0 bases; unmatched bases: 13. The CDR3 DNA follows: TGTGCCAGCAGCACACAAGCAGGGGGCCATCCAAGCACAGATACGCAGTATTTT. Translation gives CASSTQAGGHPSTDTQYF.

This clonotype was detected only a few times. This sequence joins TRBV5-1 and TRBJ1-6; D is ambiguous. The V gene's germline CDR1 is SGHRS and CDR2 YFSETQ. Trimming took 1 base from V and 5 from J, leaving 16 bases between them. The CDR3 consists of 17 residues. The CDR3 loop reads CASSLKFGGGNNSPLHF. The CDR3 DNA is TGCGCCAGCAGCTTGAAGTTTGGCGGAGGGAATAATTCACCCCTCCACTTT.

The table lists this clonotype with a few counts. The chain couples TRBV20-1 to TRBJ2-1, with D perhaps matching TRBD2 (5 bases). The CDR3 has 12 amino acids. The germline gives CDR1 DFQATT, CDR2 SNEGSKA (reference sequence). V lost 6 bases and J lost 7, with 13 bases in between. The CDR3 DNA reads TGCAGTGCGCCCCGGGGAAAGAATGAGCAGTTCTTC. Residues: CSAPRGKNEQFF.

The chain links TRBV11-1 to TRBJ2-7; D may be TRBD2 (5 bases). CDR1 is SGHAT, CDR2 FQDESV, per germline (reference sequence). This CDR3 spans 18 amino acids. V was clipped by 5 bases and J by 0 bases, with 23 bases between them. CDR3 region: CASSPPPGERSHSYEQYF. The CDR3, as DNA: TGTGCCAGCAGCCCTCCCCCAGGTGAGCGGAGCCACTCCTACGAGCAGTACTTC.

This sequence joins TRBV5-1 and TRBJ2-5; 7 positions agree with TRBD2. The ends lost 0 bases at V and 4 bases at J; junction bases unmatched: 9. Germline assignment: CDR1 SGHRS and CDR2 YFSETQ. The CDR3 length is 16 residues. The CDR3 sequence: CASSLGGGDPGETQYF. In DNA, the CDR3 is TGCGCCAGCAGCTTGGGGGGGGGAGACCCAGGAGAGACCCAGTACTTC.

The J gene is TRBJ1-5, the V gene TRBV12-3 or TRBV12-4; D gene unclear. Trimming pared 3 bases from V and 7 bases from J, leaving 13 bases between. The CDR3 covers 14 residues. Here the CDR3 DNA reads TGTGCCAGCAGTTTCGGAGGGTCCCAGCAGCCCCAGCATTTT. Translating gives CASSFGGSQQPQHF.

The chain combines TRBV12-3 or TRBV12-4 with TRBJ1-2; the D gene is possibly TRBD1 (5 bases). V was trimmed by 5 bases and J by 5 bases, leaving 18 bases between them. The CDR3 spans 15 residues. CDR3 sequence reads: CASSRLQGVGYGYTF. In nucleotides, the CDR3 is TGTGCCAGCAGTCGCCTCCAGGGAGTAGGGTATGGCTACACCTTC.

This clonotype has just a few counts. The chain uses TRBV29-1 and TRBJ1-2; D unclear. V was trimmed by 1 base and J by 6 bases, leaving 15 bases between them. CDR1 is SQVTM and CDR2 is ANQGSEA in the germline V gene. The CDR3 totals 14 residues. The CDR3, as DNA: TGCAGCGTTGAAGTGAAGGTCCCGCGGGATGGCTACACCTTC. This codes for CSVEVKVPRDGYTF.

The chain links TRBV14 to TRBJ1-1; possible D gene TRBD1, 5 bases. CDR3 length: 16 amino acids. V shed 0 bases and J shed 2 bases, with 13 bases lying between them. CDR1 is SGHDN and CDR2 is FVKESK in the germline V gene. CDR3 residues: CASSQDGGVPNTEAFF. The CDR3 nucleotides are TGTGCCAGCAGCCAAGACGGGGGGGTGCCCAACACTGAAGCTTTCTTT.

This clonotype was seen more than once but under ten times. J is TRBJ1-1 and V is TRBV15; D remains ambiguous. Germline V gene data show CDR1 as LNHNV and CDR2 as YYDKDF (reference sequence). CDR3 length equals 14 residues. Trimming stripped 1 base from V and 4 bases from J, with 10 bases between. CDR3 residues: CATSRVGVRTEAFF. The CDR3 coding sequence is TGTGCCACCAGCAGAGTCGGAGTCCGCACTGAAGCTTTCTTT. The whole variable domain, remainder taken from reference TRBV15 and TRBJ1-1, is DAMVIQNPRYQVTQFGKPVTLSCSQTLNHNVMYWYQQKSSQAPKLLFHYYDKDFNNEADTPDNFQSRRPNTSFCFLDIRSPGLGDTAMYLCATSRVGVRTEAFFGQGTRLTVV.

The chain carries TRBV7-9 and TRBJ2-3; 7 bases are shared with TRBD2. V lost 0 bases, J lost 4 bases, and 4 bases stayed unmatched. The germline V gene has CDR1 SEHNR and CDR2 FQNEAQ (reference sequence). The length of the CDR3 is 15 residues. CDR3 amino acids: CASSLAAGAADTQYF. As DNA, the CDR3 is TGTGCCAGCAGCTTAGCGGCGGGAGCGGCAGATACGCAGTATTTT.

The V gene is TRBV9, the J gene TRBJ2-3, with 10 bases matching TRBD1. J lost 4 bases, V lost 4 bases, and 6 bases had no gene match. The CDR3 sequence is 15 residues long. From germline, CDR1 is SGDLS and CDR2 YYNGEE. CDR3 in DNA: TGTGCCAGCAGCACAGGACAGGGGGAGTCAGATACGCAGTATTTT. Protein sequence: CASSTGQGESDTQYF. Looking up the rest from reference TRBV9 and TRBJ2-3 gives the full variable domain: DSGVTQTPKHLITATGQRVTLRCSPRSGDLSVYWYQQSLDQGLQFLIQYYNGEERAKGNILERFSAQQFPDLHSELNLSSLELGDSALYFCASSTGQGESDTQYFGPGTRLTVL.

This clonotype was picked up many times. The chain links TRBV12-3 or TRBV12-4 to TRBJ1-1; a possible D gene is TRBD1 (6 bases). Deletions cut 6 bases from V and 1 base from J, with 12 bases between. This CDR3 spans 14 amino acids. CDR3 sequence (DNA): TGTGCCAGCAGCTCGGGACAACCGAACACTGAAGCTTTCTTT. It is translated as CASSSGQPNTEAFF.

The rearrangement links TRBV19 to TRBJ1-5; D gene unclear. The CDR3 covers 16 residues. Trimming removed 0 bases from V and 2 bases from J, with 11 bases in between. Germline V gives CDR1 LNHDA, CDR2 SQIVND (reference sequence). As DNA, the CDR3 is TGTGCCAGTAGTATAGATCACGGCTCACGCAATCAGCCCCAGCATTTT. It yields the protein CASSIDHGSRNQPQHF.

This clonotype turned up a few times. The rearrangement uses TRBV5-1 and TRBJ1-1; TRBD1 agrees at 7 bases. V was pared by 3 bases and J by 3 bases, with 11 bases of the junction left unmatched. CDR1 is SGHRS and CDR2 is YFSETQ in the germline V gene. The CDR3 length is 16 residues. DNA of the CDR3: TGCGCCAGCAGCTCCTTACCGACAGGGAGGGACACTGAAGCTTTCTTT. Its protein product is CASSSLPTGRDTEAFF.

In nucleotides, the CDR3 is TGCAGCGCAACACAGGGTCGGAACACTGAAGCTTTCTTT. It encodes CSATQGRNTEAFF. V is TRBV29-1 and J is TRBJ1-1; TRBD1 is a possible D gene (6 bases). The V end lost 7 bases, the J end lost 1 base, and 13 bases lay between the germline ends. CDR3 length: 13 residues. CDR1 and CDR2 from the germline V gene are SQVTM and ANQGSEA.

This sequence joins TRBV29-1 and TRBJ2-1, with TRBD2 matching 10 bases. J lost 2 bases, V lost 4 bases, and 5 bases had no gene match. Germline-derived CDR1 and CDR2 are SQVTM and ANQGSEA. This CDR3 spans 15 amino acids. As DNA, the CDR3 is TGCAGCGTTGGGGGGCTAGCGGGAGCCTACAATGAGCAGTTCTTC. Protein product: CSVGGLAGAYNEQFF.

The CDR3 is CASRTQVGGGNEQFF. CDR3 DNA sequence: TGTGCCAGCAGAACACAGGTGGGGGGGGGGAATGAGCAGTTCTTC. The V gene is TRBV6-2 or TRBV6-3, the J gene TRBJ2-1; 7 nucleotides match TRBD2. Germline V gene sequence: CDR1 MNHEY, CDR2 SVGEGT. The CDR3 is 15 residues long. The trim removed 6 bases at V and 7 bases at J, leaving 12 bases unmatched.

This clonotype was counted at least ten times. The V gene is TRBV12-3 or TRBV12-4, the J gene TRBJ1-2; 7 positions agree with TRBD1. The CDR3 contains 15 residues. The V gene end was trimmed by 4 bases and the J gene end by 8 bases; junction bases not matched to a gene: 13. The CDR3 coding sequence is TGTGCCAGCAGTTCACCGGGACAGACCTCGAGGGGCTACACCTTC. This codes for CASSSPGQTSRGYTF.